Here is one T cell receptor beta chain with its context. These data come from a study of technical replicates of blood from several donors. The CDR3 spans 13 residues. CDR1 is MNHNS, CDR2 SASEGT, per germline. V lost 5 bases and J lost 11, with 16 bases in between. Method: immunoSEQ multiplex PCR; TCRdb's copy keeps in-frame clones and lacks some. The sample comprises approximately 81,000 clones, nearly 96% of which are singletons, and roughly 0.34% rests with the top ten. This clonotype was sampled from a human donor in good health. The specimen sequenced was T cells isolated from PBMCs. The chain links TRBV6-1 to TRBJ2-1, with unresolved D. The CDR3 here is CASSKDEHRQQFF. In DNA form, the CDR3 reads TGTGCCAGCAGTAAAGATGAGCACCGTCAGCAGTTCTTC.